This T cell receptor (beta chain) comes out of a study of metastatic and nonmetastatic thyroid tumors. Among the patients, none had received any treatment before thyroid surgery. Germline lookup yields CDR1 MDHEN and CDR2 SYDVKM. The length of the CDR3 is 15 residues. After removal of 6 bases from V and 5 bases from J, the junction contained 8 bases not matched to a gene. From the PCR reads, TCRdb re-called clones with MiXCR. The table has 13,000 or so clones, 28% seen once. The receptor comes from a female donor with papillary thyroid cancer or a benign thyroid nodule (not recorded which). Some clones in this sample may be carry-over from other donors' samples. The sample was tumor tissue. This chain links TRBV28 with TRBJ1-3, with 9 bases fitting TRBD1. The CDR3: CASSPGTGYRNTIYF. The CDR3 DNA reads TGTGCCAGCAGCCCGGGGACAGGGTATAGAAACACCATATATTTT.